The 26 T cell receptor beta chains reported below all come from one sample, sequenced in a study of PD-1 blockade in classical Hodgkin lymphoma (dated by TCRdb to 2019 to 2021). The library came from the immunoSEQ multiplex PCR assay. TCRdb provides this immuneACCESS table in a form limited to in-frame rearrangements. Some clones are lacking; in checked studies, under half of them reflect an unresolved V gene, and why the rest are absent is not known. A total of 45,000 to 55,000 clones appear in this sample, approximately 84% of them only once. The ten top clones hold 16% of the sample. The sample's time point label, in plain terms: cycle 1 day 1 (C1D1), immediately before nivolumab initiation. Every trial patient had relapsed following autologous stem cell transplantation, and prior brentuximab vedotin exposure was what differed among cohorts A, B and C. Sequences were derived from peripheral blood mononuclear cells (PBMCs), sampled at baseline. These receptors all come from a human donor with classical Hodgkin lymphoma.

The table lists this clone with a count of one. The V call is TRBV18, the J call TRBJ2-5; a possible D gene is TRBD1 (6 bases). Germline values: CDR1 KGHSH, CDR2 LQKENI. Trimming cost V 6 bases and J 1 base, with 12 bases left between them. The CDR3 contains 14 residues. The CDR3 region has the DNA TGTGCCAGCTCGCCGCGGACAGTCCAAGAGACCCAGTACTTC. Protein product: CASSPRTVQETQYF.

The V and J genes are TRBV7-2 and TRBJ2-5; D is uncertain. The V end was cut by 6 bases, the J end by 4 bases, with 9 bases between. CDR3 length: 12 amino acids. CDR1 is SGHTA and CDR2 is FQGNSA in the germline V gene. The CDR3 reads CASSFRGETQYF. DNA for the CDR3: TGTGCCAGCAGTTTTAGAGGAGAGACCCAGTACTTC.

The chain uses TRBV30 and TRBJ2-7; D uncertain. The V gene lost 0 bases and the J gene lost 4 bases, with 7 bases spanning the gap. The CDR3 has 12 amino acids. CDR1 is GTSNPN, CDR2 SVGIG, per germline (reference sequence). The CDR3 protein is CAWSVQLYEQYF. The CDR3, as DNA: TGTGCCTGGAGTGTTCAGCTGTACGAGCAGTACTTC.

The chain is built from TRBV6-1 and TRBJ1-2; D unresolved. The germline V gene has CDR1 MNHNS and CDR2 SASEGT. The CDR3 loop spans 15 amino acids. Trimming removed 10 bases from V and 8 bases from J, with 26 bases in between. In DNA, the CDR3 is TGTGCCACCCTCATCGGAGGCGTACCTCTTTTCGGCTACACCTTC. Amino acid sequence: CATLIGGVPLFGYTF.

Ten or more counts support this clone. This chain links TRBV19 with TRBJ2-5; 11 bases are shared with TRBD2. The CDR3 spans 15 residues. CDR1 and CDR2 (germline): LNHDA, SQIVND (reference sequence). V dropped 3 bases and J dropped 3; count of bases not matched to a gene: 3. In DNA, the CDR3 is TGTGCCAGTAGTATTGGGACTAGCGGCGAAGAGACCCAGTACTTC. Its protein product is CASSIGTSGEETQYF.

The chain couples TRBV16 to TRBJ2-7, with 7 nucleotides matching TRBD1. The CDR3 extends over 14 amino acids. V gave up 4 bases and J gave up 2 bases; unmatched junction bases: 5. Germline assignment: CDR1 KGHSY and CDR2 FQNENV. The DNA of the CDR3 is TGTGCCAGCAGCCGAACGACAGGGCCCTACGAGCAGTACTTC. Its translation is CASSRTTGPYEQYF.

This clone was seen more than once but under ten times. The chain couples TRBV27 to TRBJ2-1; maybe TRBD2 (5 bases). The CDR3 is 11 amino acids. The germline gives CDR1 MNHEY, CDR2 SMNVEV (reference sequence). Trimming removed 3 bases from V and 14 bases from J, with 11 bases in between. The CDR3 protein is CASSFGLQEFF. The CDR3 DNA is TGTGCCAGCAGTTTCGGACTCCAGGAGTTCTTC.

This clone was seen more than once but under ten times. The CDR3: CASSPPTGVDQPQHF. Written as DNA, the CDR3 is TGTGCCAGCAGTCCACCAACAGGGGTCGATCAGCCCCAGCATTTT. V and J are TRBV6-1 and TRBJ1-5; 7 bases align to TRBD1. The CDR3 length is 15 residues. CDR1 is MNHNS, CDR2 SASEGT, per germline. V lost 5 bases, J lost 5 bases, and 9 bases stayed unmatched.

This clone was seen a single time. This chain uses TRBV13 with TRBJ2-7; 9 nucleotides agree with TRBD2. V lost 1 base, J lost 6 bases, and 7 bases stayed unmatched. The CDR3 consists of 15 residues. In germline, CDR1 is PRHDT, CDR2 FYEKMQ (reference sequence). CDR3 sequence (DNA): TGTGCCAGCAGCTTAGAGCGCGGGAGGGCCGGCGAGCAGTACTTC. This encodes CASSLERGRAGEQYF.

The chain is built from TRBV7-6 and TRBJ2-2; D not resolved. Trimming stripped 1 base from V and 5 bases from J, with 11 bases between. Germline CDR1 reads SGHVS; CDR2 reads FNYEAQ. There are 15 residues in the CDR3. CDR3 protein: CASSLVVGFTGELFF. Written as DNA, the CDR3 is TGTGCCAGCAGCTTAGTCGTGGGTTTTACCGGGGAGCTGTTTTTT.

The V call is TRBV10-3, the J call TRBJ2-5, with D unclear. Trimming left V 6 bases short and J 4 bases short, with 12 bases between. The germline gives CDR1 ENHRY, CDR2 SYGVKD. CDR3 length equals 13 residues. The chain's CDR3 is CAISSIGRETQYF. The DNA for the CDR3 is TGTGCCATCAGCTCGATTGGTAGAGAGACCCAGTACTTC.

In DNA form, the CDR3 reads TGTGCCAGCAGTGACTCGATTAGCGGGAGGGCCGGGCATGAGCAGTTCTTC. Amino acid sequence: CASSDSISGRAGHEQFF. This sequence joins TRBV6-4 and TRBJ2-1; 11 bases agree with TRBD2. Germline V lookup: CDR1 MRHNA, CDR2 SNTAGT. V was pared by 0 bases and J by 8 bases, with 9 bases of the junction left unmatched. CDR3 length: 17 residues.

The rearrangement links TRBV7-9 to TRBJ1-4; no firm D call. Trimming cost V 4 bases and J 6 bases, with 6 bases left between them. The CDR3 sequence is 12 residues long. In germline, CDR1 is SEHNR, CDR2 FQNEAQ (reference sequence). For the CDR3, the DNA is TGTGCCAGCAGCTGGCGGGATGAAAAACTGTTTTTT. Translated, it gives CASSWRDEKLFF.

The gene calls are TRBV7-9 and TRBJ2-5, with TRBD2 matching over 9 bases. This CDR3 region has 17 residues. Germline lookup yields CDR1 SEHNR and CDR2 FQNEAQ (reference sequence). J lost 2 bases, V lost 3 bases, and 10 bases had no gene match. In DNA form, the CDR3 reads TGTGCCAGCAGCTTCCTCTTGACTAGCGGTTTTCAAGAGACCCAGTACTTC. Encoded protein: CASSFLLTSGFQETQYF.

The chain is built from TRBV2 and TRBJ1-4; the D is unclear. From germline, CDR1 is SNHLY and CDR2 FYNNEI. The CDR3 extends over 14 amino acids. V lost 5 bases and J 8 bases, leaving 15 bases between the germline ends. The CDR3 region has the DNA TGTGCCAGCAGTAGGGCCCCCGGCAGCGAAAAACTGTTTTTT. This gives the protein CASSRAPGSEKLFF. Complete variable domain (other parts from reference TRBV2 and TRBJ1-4): EPEVTQTPSHQVTQMGQEVILRCVPISNHLYFYWYRQILGQKVEFLVSFYNNEISEKSEIFDDQFSVERPDGSNFTLKIRSTKLEDSAMYFCASSRAPGSEKLFFGSGTQLSVL.

Only one count was recorded for this clone. This rearrangement joins TRBV6-5 to TRBJ1-1; 9 nucleotides match TRBD1. The ends lost 5 bases at V and 1 base at J; junction bases unmatched: 2. The length of the CDR3 is 14 residues. Germline V CDR1 and CDR2: MNHEY, SVGAGI. CDR3 residues: CASSRDRANTEAFF. CDR3 coding DNA: TGTGCCAGCAGTAGGGACAGGGCGAACACTGAAGCTTTCTTT.

The chain links TRBV6-6 to TRBJ1-5; possibly TRBD1 for D (5 bases). V lost 10 bases, J lost 5 bases, and 18 bases lay in between. CDR1 MNHNY and CDR2 SVGAGI come from the germline V gene (reference sequence). This CDR3 has 14 residues. CDR3: CATGGGAIYQPQHF. CDR3 DNA sequence: TGTGCCACGGGGGGAGGGGCGATTTATCAGCCCCAGCATTTT.

V gene TRBV11-3 combines with J gene TRBJ2-3; D remains unclear. Trimming cost V 5 bases and J 2 bases, with 5 bases left between them. Per the germline V gene, CDR1 is SGHNT and CDR2 is YENEEA. The CDR3 has 12 residues. CDR3 in DNA: TGTGCCAGCAGCCCTCACACAGATACGCAGTATTTT. It yields the protein CASSPHTDTQYF.

This chain links TRBV30 with TRBJ2-1; D perhaps matches TRBD2 (6 bases). The CDR3 sequence is 14 residues long. Trimming cost V 4 bases and J 6 bases, with 16 bases left between them. Germline lookup yields CDR1 GTSNPN and CDR2 SVGIG (reference sequence). CDR3 protein: CAWKSSEYVNEQFF. DNA for the CDR3: TGTGCCTGGAAGTCTAGCGAGTATGTCAATGAGCAGTTCTTC.

The rearrangement uses TRBV10-3 and TRBJ1-5; D gene ambiguous. V was clipped by 6 bases and J by 5 bases, with 14 bases between them. The germline gives CDR1 ENHRY, CDR2 SYGVKD. The CDR3 is 14 residues long. The CDR3 coding sequence is TGTGCCATCAGCGCGATTCCCCGTGATCAGCCCCAGCATTTT. Its protein product is CAISAIPRDQPQHF.

The gene calls are TRBV4-1 and TRBJ2-3, with unresolved D. Germline-derived CDR1 and CDR2 are MGHRA and YSYEKL. Between the trimmed V and J ends, which lost 0 bases and 0 bases, there was a span of 7 bases. The CDR3 has 15 amino acids. The CDR3 nucleotides are TGCGCCAGCAGCCAAGAAGGACCCAGCACAGATACGCAGTATTTT. This sequence encodes CASSQEGPSTDTQYF.

J is TRBJ1-1 and V is TRBV10-3, with TRBD1 matching 8 bases. Germline CDR1 reads ENHRY; CDR2 reads SYGVKD. Germline trimming cut 7 bases from V and 5 bases from J; bases unmatched to any gene: 15. This CDR3 comprises 16 residues. Here the CDR3 DNA reads TGTGCCATCACCTCCCGCGCAGGGGGCGATGGGACTGAAGCTTTCTTT. It codes for CAITSRAGGDGTEAFF.

The genes are TRBV6-1 and TRBJ1-3; 7 positions match TRBD1. Germline V gene sequence: CDR1 MNHNS, CDR2 SASEGT. The CDR3 length is 17 residues. The junction had 9 bases not matched to a gene; V was cut back by 2 bases and J by 2 bases. The DNA of the CDR3 is TGTGCCAGCAGTGAAAACTTAAGGACAGGTGCTGGAAACACCATATATTTT. Its translation: CASSENLRTGAGNTIYF.

J is TRBJ2-3 and V is TRBV2; the match to TRBD2 covers 9 bases. Trimming cost V 4 bases and J 5 bases; bases outside gene matches: 7. Per germline, CDR1 SNHLY and CDR2 FYNNEI. CDR3 length: 15 residues. CDR3 bases: TGTGCCAGCAGTGCTAGCGGGAATTTGATAGATACGCAGTATTTT. This gives the protein CASSASGNLIDTQYF.

The V call is TRBV11-3, the J call TRBJ1-1, with D perhaps TRBD1 (5 bases). Trimming removed 0 bases at V and 5 bases at J, with 22 bases between. This CDR3 region has 18 residues. From germline, CDR1 is SGHNT and CDR2 YENEEA. CDR3 sequence: CASSLDQGGSVLRTEAFF. The CDR3 DNA sequence: TGTGCCAGCAGCTTAGATCAGGGTGGGAGTGTCTTGAGGACTGAAGCTTTCTTT.

V gene TRBV9 combines with J gene TRBJ2-6, with TRBD1 matching over 8 bases. In germline, CDR1 is SGDLS, CDR2 YYNGEE. The CDR3 spans 15 residues. Losses at the gene ends were 5 bases for V and 0 bases for J; bases not matched to a gene: 1. This CDR3 reads CASRDRASGANVLTF. The CDR3 DNA follows: TGTGCCAGCAGGGACAGGGCCTCTGGGGCCAACGTCCTGACTTTC.